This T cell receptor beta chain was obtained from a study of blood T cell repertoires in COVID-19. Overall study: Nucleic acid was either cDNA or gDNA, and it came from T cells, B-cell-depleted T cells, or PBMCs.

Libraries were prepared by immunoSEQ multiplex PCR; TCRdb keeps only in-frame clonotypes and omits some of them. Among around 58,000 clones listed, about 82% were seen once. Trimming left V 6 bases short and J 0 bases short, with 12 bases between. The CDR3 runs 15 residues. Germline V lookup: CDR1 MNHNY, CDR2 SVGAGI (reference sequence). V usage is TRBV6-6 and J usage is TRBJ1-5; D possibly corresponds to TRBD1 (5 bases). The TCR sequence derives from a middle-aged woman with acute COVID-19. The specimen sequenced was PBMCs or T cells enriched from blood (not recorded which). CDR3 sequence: CASRGQVYSNQPQHF. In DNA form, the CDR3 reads TGTGCCAGCAGGGGGCAGGTGTATAGCAATCAGCCCCAGCATTTT.